This T cell receptor (beta chain) is from a study of Graves' ophthalmopathy and Graves' hyperthyroidism. Clinicians diagnosed using symptoms, serum thyroxine, TRAb, thyroid ultrasound and orbital computed tomography. RNA transcripts yielded amplified TCR beta CDR3 regions. RT-PCR with HTBI primers came first, then second-round multiplex PCR. TCRdb independently ran MiXCR on the multiplex PCR reads; one entry per CDR3 protein. The repertoire includes 200,000 to 250,000 distinct CDR3 sequences, roughly a fifth of them detected once, and roughly 42% sits in the top ten. This clonotype was observed many times. Trimming stripped 4 bases from V and 4 bases from J, with 16 bases between. In germline, CDR1 is MNHEY, CDR2 SMNVEV (reference sequence). There are 15 residues in the CDR3.

Sequenced material: peripheral blood. The chain recombines TRBV27 with TRBJ1-1; no reliable D call. This receptor was taken from a woman in her 50s with Graves' ophthalmopathy. In DNA form, the CDR3 reads TGTGCCAGCAGTTCCGACCGGGGAGAGGGCACTGAAGCTTTCTTT. Its protein product is CASSSDRGEGTEAFF.